The 22 T cell receptor beta chains below all came from one sample that was sequenced in a study of T cell responses to AZD1222 COVID-19 vaccine. Assay: immunoSEQ multiplex PCR; the TCRdb copy retains only in-frame clones and omits some. The sample lists approximately 140,000 clones; approximately 90% were seen once. Sample: peripheral blood, taken 28 days after the second AZD1222 dose. These TCRs come from an adult who received the AZD1222 COVID-19 vaccine.

This chain joins TRBV2 and TRBJ2-1; D possibly corresponds to TRBD2 (6 bases). The V gene lost 2 bases and the J gene lost 2 bases, with 19 bases spanning the gap. CDR1 SNHLY and CDR2 FYNNEI come from the germline V gene. The CDR3 loop spans 18 amino acids. CDR3 sequence reads: CASSERPLAAATYNEQFF. CDR3 DNA: TGTGCCAGCAGTGAACGACCCTTAGCGGCCGCCACCTACAATGAGCAGTTCTTC.

The chain links TRBV28 to TRBJ1-2; weak D call: TRBD1 (6 bases). Trimming left V 4 bases short and J 0 bases short, with 12 bases between. Germline loops: CDR1 MDHEN, CDR2 SYDVKM. This CDR3 is built from 15 residues. CDR3 DNA: TGTGCCAGCAGTTCCGGGACACTTACTAACTATGGCTACACCTTC. Amino acid sequence: CASSSGTLTNYGYTF.

V and J are TRBV30 and TRBJ2-7, with D maybe TRBD2 (6 bases). The length of the CDR3 is 14 residues. CDR1 GTSNPN and CDR2 SVGIG come from the germline V gene (reference sequence). V lost 1 base and J lost 9, with 19 bases in between. For the CDR3, the DNA is TGTGCCTGGAGTGAGGGACTTGGTCTACTCGGGCAGTACTTC. Translated, it gives CAWSEGLGLLGQYF.

This chain uses TRBV6-2 or TRBV6-3 with TRBJ1-2; TRBD1 matches 7 bases. The CDR3 spans 16 residues. The trim removed 5 bases at V and 8 bases at J, leaving 17 bases unmatched. Germline V gene sequence: CDR1 MNHEY, CDR2 SVGEGT. CDR3 sequence: CASSRPLDRANRGYTF. The CDR3 nucleotides are TGTGCCAGCAGTCGACCTCTCGACAGGGCCAATAGGGGCTACACCTTC.

The V call is TRBV12-3 or TRBV12-4, the J call TRBJ1-2, with D possibly matching TRBD1 (6 bases). Trimming left V 7 bases short and J 7 bases short, with 13 bases between. The CDR3 contains 12 residues. The CDR3 loop reads CASTRVGAGYTF. Here the CDR3 DNA reads TGTGCCAGCACCCGGGTGGGGGCTGGCTACACCTTC.

V and J are TRBV4-2 and TRBJ2-4; D is perhaps TRBD2 (6 bases). The CDR3 contains 18 residues. Germline CDR1 reads LGHNA; CDR2 reads YNFKEQ. The V and J ends lost 0 bases and 5 bases respectively, with 20 bases between them. The CDR3 reads CASSQDGTGTPSQNIQYF. CDR3 coding DNA: TGTGCCAGCAGCCAAGATGGGACGGGGACTCCGTCACAAAACATTCAGTACTTC.

The chain recombines TRBV4-1 with TRBJ2-1, with D maybe TRBD2 (6 bases). Per germline, CDR1 MGHRA and CDR2 YSYEKL. V was shortened by 4 bases and J by 0 bases, with 10 bases between the two germline ends. The CDR3 is made up of 15 amino acids. CDR3 in amino acids: CASSRDGSSYNEQFF. DNA of the CDR3: TGCGCCAGCAGCCGCGACGGGAGCTCCTACAATGAGCAGTTCTTC.

V is TRBV5-1 and J is TRBJ1-3, with D possibly TRBD1 on 6 matching bases. CDR3 length: 17 residues. Between the trimmed V and J ends, which lost 0 bases and 2 bases, there was a span of 15 bases. Germline values: CDR1 SGHRS, CDR2 YFSETQ. CDR3 loop: CASSLAGGQGTGNTIYF. In nucleotides, the CDR3 is TGCGCCAGCAGCTTGGCCGGGGGGCAGGGGACTGGAAACACCATATATTTT.

This clone was observed a handful of times. V usage is TRBV27 and J usage is TRBJ2-3, with D uncertain. Germline assignment: CDR1 MNHEY and CDR2 SMNVEV (reference sequence). This CDR3 has 13 residues. Trimming stripped 8 bases from V and 0 bases from J, with 9 bases between. The CDR3 spells CASESASTDTQYF. CDR3 sequence (DNA): TGTGCCAGCGAAAGCGCGAGCACAGATACGCAGTATTTT.

The chain combines TRBV6-5 with TRBJ2-7; either TRBD1 or TRBD2 may fit D (7 bases each). V shed 6 bases and J shed 1 base, with 16 bases lying between them. CDR3 size: 15 residues. Germline CDR1 and CDR2: MNHEY and SVGAGI. CDR3 nucleotides: TGTGCCAGCAGGGGAGGGACAGTGTTGTCCTACGAGCAGTACTTC. Amino acid sequence: CASRGGTVLSYEQYF.

This chain joins TRBV6-5 and TRBJ2-7; possible D gene TRBD2, 6 bases. The ends were cut back, 6 bases at V and 4 bases at J, with 13 bases in the middle. The germline V gene encodes CDR1 MNHEY and CDR2 SVGAGI. CDR3 length equals 13 residues. The CDR3 is CASREVAEYEQYF. CDR3 coding DNA: TGTGCCAGCAGGGAGGTAGCGGAGTACGAGCAGTACTTC.

V and J are TRBV9 and TRBJ2-1; 16 bases match TRBD2. The germline CDR1 and CDR2 sequences are SGDLS and YYNGEE. This CDR3 has 17 residues. J was trimmed by 7 bases and V by 3 bases; bases with no gene match: 7. For the CDR3, the DNA is TGTGCCAGCAGCGGCGGGACTAGCGGGAGGGTATTAAATGAGCAGTTCTTC. It specifies CASSGGTSGRVLNEQFF.

The chain links TRBV7-2 to TRBJ2-7, with TRBD1 matching 8 bases. The germline gives CDR1 SGHTA, CDR2 FQGNSA. V was clipped by 5 bases and J by 5 bases; unmatched bases: 17. The CDR3 length is 17 residues. The CDR3 sequence: CASSPYPSWTGFDEQYF. The CDR3 coding sequence is TGTGCCAGCAGCCCGTACCCTAGCTGGACAGGGTTTGACGAGCAGTACTTC.

This clone was recorded only once. J is TRBJ2-2 and V is TRBV29-1; weak D call: TRBD1 (5 bases). The CDR3 totals 12 residues. V was shortened by 7 bases and J by 7 bases, with 13 bases between the two germline ends. Looked up from germline, CDR1 is SQVTM and CDR2 is ANQGSEA. In nucleotides, the CDR3 is TGCAGCGCTAAGACAGACGGCGGGGAGCTGTTTTTT. This encodes CSAKTDGGELFF.

V gene TRBV18 combines with J gene TRBJ1-2; the match to TRBD1 covers 11 bases. Germline V gene data show CDR1 as KGHSH and CDR2 as LQKENI. Trimming removed 0 bases from V and 2 bases from J; junction bases left unmatched: 5. This CDR3 is built from 17 residues. The CDR3 DNA reads as TGTGCCAGCTCACCACCGGGACAGGGGGTGAGGAACTATGGCTACACCTTC. Translation gives CASSPPGQGVRNYGYTF.

The rearrangement links TRBV2 to TRBJ2-7; 14 nucleotides line up with TRBD2. Losses at the gene ends were 5 bases for V and 0 bases for J; bases not matched to a gene: 12. The CDR3 has 19 amino acids. The germline V gene encodes CDR1 SNHLY and CDR2 FYNNEI. In DNA, the CDR3 is TGTGCCAGCAGTACTCCTCGACTAGCGGGAGGGGCGTTCTCCTACGAGCAGTACTTC. Translating it yields CASSTPRLAGGAFSYEQYF.

There are a few counts of this clone. V is TRBV10-1 and J is TRBJ2-7; 7 positions match TRBD2. Trimming cost V 4 bases and J 3 bases; bases outside gene matches: 9. The CDR3 loop spans 15 amino acids. Per germline, CDR1 WNHNN and CDR2 SYGVQD (reference sequence). CDR3 sequence: CASSGRASGDYEQYF. The CDR3 coding sequence is TGCGCCAGCAGTGGTCGAGCTAGCGGTGACTACGAGCAGTACTTC.

A single count supports this clone. V usage is TRBV11-3 and J usage is TRBJ2-2; tentatively, D is TRBD1 or TRBD2 (5 bases each). CDR1 is SGHNT and CDR2 is YENEEA in the germline V gene. This CDR3 has 14 residues. The V and J ends lost 4 bases and 6 bases respectively, with 12 bases between them. The DNA of the CDR3 is TGTGCCAGCAGCTCCGTGAGGGGCGCCGGGGAGCTGTTTTTT. Encoded protein: CASSSVRGAGELFF.

The chain joins TRBV19 to TRBJ1-5; D is possibly TRBD1 (6 bases). Germline values: CDR1 LNHDA, CDR2 SQIVND (reference sequence). Deletions cut 1 base from V and 4 bases from J, with 14 bases between. This CDR3 comprises 16 residues. CDR3 sequence (DNA): TGTGCCAGTAGTATAGTCGAGGGGGGAGGGAATCAGCCCCAGCATTTT. The encoded protein is CASSIVEGGGNQPQHF.

This chain joins TRBV2 and TRBJ1-2, with 7 bases identical to TRBD1. Trimming removed 7 bases from V and 4 bases from J; junction bases left unmatched: 3. Germline loops: CDR1 SNHLY, CDR2 FYNNEI. The CDR3 contains 12 residues. This chain's CDR3 is CASTGQVYGYTF. DNA for the CDR3: TGTGCCAGCACCGGACAGGTCTATGGCTACACCTTC.

This rearrangement joins TRBV30 to TRBJ2-3; the D gene could be TRBD1 or TRBD2 (5 bases each). The CDR3 has 13 residues. V lost 2 bases and J lost 4, with 10 bases in between. Germline V CDR1 and CDR2: GTSNPN, SVGIG (reference sequence). CDR3 loop: CAWSKQGPDTQYF. CDR3 sequence (DNA): TGTGCCTGGAGTAAGCAGGGACCAGATACGCAGTATTTT.

This chain links TRBV5-1 with TRBJ2-1; the D is unclear. The CDR3 has 12 residues. Looked up from germline, CDR1 is SGHRS and CDR2 is YFSETQ. The V gene lost 2 bases and the J gene lost 7 bases, with 7 bases spanning the gap. The CDR3 loop is CASSFVRNEQFF. In DNA, the CDR3 is TGCGCCAGCAGCTTTGTACGGAATGAGCAGTTCTTC.